This T cell receptor (beta chain) was recovered during a study of OX40 agonist ivuxolimab in advanced cancers. Germline V gene data show CDR1 as LGHNA and CDR2 as YSLEER. The CDR3 spans 17 residues. Losses at the gene ends were 3 bases for V and 12 bases for J; bases not matched to a gene: 16. Only in-frame clones appear in the TCRdb table, and some are missing; sequencing was by immunoSEQ multiplex PCR. Found here are some 70,000 clones, around four fifths of them singletons; the top ten hold around 2.4%. This sequence was found in an adult with an advanced solid tumor such as melanoma, head and neck, liver or kidney cancer. The sample consisted of CD4+ or CD8+ T cells sorted from blood, taken in a trial of the OX40 agonist ivuxolimab. The gene calls are TRBV4-3 and TRBJ2-1, with 11 bases matching TRBD2. The CDR3 DNA reads as TGCGCCAGCAGCCAGAACCTCGGAGGGCTAGCGGGGGGAGGGCAGTTCTTC. Its translation: CASSQNLGGLAGGGQFF.